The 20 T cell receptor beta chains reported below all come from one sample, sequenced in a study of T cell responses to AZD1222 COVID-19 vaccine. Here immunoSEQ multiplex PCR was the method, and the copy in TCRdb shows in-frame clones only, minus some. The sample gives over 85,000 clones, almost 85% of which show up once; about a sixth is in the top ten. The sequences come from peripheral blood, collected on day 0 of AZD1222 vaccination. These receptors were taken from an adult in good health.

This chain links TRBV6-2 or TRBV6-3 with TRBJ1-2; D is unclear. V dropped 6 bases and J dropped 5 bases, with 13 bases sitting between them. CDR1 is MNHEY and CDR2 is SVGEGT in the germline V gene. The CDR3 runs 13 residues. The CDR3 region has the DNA TGTGCCAGCAGCCCCGGTAAGACGTATGGCTACACCTTC. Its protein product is CASSPGKTYGYTF.

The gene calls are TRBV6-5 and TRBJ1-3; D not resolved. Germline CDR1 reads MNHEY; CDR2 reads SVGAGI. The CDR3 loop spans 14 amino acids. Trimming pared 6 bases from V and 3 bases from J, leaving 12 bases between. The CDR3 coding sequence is TGTGCCAGCAGACCCCACGGTGATGGAAACACCATATATTTT. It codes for CASRPHGDGNTIYF.

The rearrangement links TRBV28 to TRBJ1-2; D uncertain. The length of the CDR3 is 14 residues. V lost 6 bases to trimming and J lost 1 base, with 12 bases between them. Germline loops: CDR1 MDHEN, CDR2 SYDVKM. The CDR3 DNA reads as TGTGCCAGCAGCCTCGGTGGGGTTAACTATGGCTACACCTTC. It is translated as CASSLGGVNYGYTF.

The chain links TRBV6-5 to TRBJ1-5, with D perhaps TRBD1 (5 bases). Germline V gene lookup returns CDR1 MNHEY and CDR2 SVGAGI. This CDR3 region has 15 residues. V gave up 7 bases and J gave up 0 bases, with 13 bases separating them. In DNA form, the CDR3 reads TGTGCCAGCAACGAACTAGGGGATAGCAATCAGCCCCAGCATTTT. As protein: CASNELGDSNQPQHF.

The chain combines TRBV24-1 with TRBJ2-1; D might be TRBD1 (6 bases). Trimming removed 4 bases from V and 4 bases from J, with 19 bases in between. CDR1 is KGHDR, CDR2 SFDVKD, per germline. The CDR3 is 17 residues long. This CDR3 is CATSDPKGGQLYNEQFF. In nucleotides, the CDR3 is TGTGCCACCAGTGACCCCAAAGGTGGACAGTTATACAATGAGCAGTTCTTC.

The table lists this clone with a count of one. The CDR3 nucleotides read TGTGCCAGCAGCCAAGAGGCGAGTACGTCGACCTACGAGCAGTACTTC. Its translation: CASSQEASTSTYEQYF. The chain links TRBV4-2 to TRBJ2-7; no clear D gene. The V gene lost 0 bases and the J gene lost 2 bases, with 14 bases spanning the gap. Looked up from germline, CDR1 is LGHNA and CDR2 is YNFKEQ. This CDR3 comprises 16 residues.

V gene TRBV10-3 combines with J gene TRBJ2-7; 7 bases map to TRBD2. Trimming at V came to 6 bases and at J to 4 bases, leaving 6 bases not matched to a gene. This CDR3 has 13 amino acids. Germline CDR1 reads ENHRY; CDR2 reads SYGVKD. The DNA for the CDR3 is TGTGCCATCAGAGGGACTACAACATACGAGCAGTACTTC. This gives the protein CAIRGTTTYEQYF.

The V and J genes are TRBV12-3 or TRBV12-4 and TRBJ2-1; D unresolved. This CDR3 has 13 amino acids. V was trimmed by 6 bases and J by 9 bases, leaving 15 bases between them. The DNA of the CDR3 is TGTGCCAGCAGGGGATTGGCTCGCATTGAGCAGTTCTTC. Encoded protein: CASRGLARIEQFF.

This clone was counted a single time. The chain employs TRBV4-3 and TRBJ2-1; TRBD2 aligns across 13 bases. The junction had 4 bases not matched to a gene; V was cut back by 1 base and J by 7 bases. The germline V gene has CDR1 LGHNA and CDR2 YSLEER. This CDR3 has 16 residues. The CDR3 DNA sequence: TGCGCCAGCAGCCAAGGGGGGACTAGCGGGGCTAATGAGCAGTTCTTC. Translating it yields CASSQGGTSGANEQFF.

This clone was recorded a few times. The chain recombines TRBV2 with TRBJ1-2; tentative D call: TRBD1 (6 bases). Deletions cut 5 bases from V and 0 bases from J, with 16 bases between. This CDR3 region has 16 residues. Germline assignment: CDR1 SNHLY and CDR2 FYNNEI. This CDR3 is CASSLSGALANYGYTF. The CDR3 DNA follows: TGTGCCAGCAGTCTTTCGGGGGCTCTTGCTAACTATGGCTACACCTTC.

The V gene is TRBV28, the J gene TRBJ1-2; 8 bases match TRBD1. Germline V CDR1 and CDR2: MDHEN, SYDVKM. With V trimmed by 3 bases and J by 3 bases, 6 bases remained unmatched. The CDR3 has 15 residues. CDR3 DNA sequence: TGTGCCAGCAGTTTCTTCGGACAGGGTGACTATGGCTACACCTTC. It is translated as CASSFFGQGDYGYTF.

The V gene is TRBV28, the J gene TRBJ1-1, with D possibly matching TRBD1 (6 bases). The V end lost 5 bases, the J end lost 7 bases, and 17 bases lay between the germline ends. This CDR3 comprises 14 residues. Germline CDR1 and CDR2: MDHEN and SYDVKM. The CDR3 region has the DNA TGTGCCAGCAGTGTCGGCACAGGAGGGGGTGAAGCTTTCTTT. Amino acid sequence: CASSVGTGGGEAFF.

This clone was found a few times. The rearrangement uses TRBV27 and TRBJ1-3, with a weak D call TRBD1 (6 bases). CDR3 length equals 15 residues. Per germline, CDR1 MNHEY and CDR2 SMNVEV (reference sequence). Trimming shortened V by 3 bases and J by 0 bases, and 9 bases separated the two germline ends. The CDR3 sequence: CASSFRGASGNTIYF. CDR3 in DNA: TGTGCCAGCAGTTTTAGGGGGGCCTCTGGAAACACCATATATTTT.

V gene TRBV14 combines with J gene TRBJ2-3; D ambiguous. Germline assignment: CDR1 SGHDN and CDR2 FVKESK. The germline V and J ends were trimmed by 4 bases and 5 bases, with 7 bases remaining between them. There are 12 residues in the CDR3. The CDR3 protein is CASSRWLDTQYF. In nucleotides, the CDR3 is TGTGCCAGCAGCCGGTGGTTAGATACGCAGTATTTT.

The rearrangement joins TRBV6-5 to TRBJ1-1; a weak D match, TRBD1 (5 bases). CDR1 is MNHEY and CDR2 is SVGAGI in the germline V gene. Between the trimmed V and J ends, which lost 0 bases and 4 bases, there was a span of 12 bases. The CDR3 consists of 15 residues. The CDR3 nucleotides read TGTGCCAGCAGTTACTCGGGAGGGGCCGCCACTGAAGCTTTCTTT. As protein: CASSYSGGAATEAFF.

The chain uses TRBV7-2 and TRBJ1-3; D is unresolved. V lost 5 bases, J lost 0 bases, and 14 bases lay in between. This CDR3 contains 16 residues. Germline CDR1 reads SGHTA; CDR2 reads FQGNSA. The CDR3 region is CASSPGVRASGNTIYF. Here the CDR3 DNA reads TGTGCCAGCAGCCCGGGAGTGAGGGCCTCTGGAAACACCATATATTTT.

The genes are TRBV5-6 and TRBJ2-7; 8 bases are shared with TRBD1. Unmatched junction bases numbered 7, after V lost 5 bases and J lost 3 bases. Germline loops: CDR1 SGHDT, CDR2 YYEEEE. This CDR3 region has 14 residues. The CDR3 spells CASRPGDRGYEQYV. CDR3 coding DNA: TGTGCCAGCAGACCTGGTGACAGGGGCTACGAGCAGTACGTC.

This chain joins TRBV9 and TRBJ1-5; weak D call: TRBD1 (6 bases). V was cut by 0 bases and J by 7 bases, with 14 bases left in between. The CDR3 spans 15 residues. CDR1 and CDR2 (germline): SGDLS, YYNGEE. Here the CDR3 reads CASSVGTVAGQPQHF. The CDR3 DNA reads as TGTGCCAGCAGCGTAGGGACAGTTGCTGGACAGCCCCAGCATTTT.

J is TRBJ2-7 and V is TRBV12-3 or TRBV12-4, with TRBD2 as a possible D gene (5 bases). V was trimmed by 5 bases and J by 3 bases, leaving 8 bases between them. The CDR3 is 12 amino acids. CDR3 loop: CASSLAGYEQYF. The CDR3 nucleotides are TGTGCCAGCAGTCTCGCGGGCTACGAGCAGTACTTC.

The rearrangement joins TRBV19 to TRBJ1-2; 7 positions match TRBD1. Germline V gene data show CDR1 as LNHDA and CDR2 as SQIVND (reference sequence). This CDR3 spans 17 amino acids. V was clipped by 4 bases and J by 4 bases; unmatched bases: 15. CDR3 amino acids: CASSTGGLKGAGYGYTF. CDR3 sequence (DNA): TGTGCCAGTAGTACCGGCGGCCTCAAGGGGGCTGGCTATGGCTACACCTTC.